The 3 T cell receptor beta chains below were found in one sample sequenced in a study of T cells in Graves' hyperthyroidism and ophthalmopathy. RNA transcripts gave rise to amplified TCR beta CDR3 regions. HTBI primers drove first-round RT-PCR of the TCR CDR3. A single record per CDR3 protein comes from TCRdb applying MiXCR to the multiplex PCR reads. The sample holds some 500,000 distinct CDR3 sequences; roughly 16% are singletons and the top ten take approximately 32%. The sample was blood. These receptors were taken from a woman in her 30s with Graves' ophthalmopathy.

V and J are TRBV9 and TRBJ2-7, with 7 bases matching TRBD1. Looked up from germline, CDR1 is SGDLS and CDR2 is YYNGEE. The CDR3 spans 14 residues. The J segment lost 2 bases and the V segment lost 3 bases, leaving 5 bases of the junction unmatched. The CDR3 DNA is TGTGCCAGCAGCGCGGACAGGACCACCTACGAGCAGTACTTC. It translates to CASSADRTTYEQYF.

At least ten counts were recorded for this clonotype. The chain couples TRBV20-1 to TRBJ1-3; a weak D match, TRBD1 (5 bases). V was clipped by 5 bases and J by 0 bases, with 11 bases between them. The CDR3 length is 14 residues. In germline, CDR1 is DFQATT, CDR2 SNEGSKA (reference sequence). The CDR3 bases are TGCAGTGCTCGCCGGGGGAACTCTGGAAACACCATATATTTT. Its translation: CSARRGNSGNTIYF.

This sequence joins TRBV4-1 and TRBJ2-3; D not certain. The germline V gene encodes CDR1 MGHRA and CDR2 YSYEKL. The CDR3 is 15 residues long. V lost 3 bases and J lost 1, with 11 bases in between. CDR3 protein: CASSHLGARTDTQYF. The CDR3 bases are TGCGCCAGCAGCCACCTAGGTGCACGCACAGATACGCAGTATTTT.